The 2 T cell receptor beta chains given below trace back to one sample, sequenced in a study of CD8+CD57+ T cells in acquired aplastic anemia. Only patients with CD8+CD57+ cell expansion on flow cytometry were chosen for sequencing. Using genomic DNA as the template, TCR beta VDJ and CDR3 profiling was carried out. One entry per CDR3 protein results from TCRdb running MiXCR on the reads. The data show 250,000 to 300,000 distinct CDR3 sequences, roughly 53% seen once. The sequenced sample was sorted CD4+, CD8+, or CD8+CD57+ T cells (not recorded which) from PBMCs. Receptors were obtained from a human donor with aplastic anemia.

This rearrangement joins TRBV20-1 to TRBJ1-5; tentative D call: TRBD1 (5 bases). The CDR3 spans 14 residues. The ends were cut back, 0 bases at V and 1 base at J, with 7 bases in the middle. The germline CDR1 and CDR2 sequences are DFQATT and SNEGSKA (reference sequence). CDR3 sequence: CSARDWGSNQPQHF. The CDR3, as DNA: TGCAGTGCTAGAGATTGGGGCAGCAATCAGCCCCAGCATTTT.

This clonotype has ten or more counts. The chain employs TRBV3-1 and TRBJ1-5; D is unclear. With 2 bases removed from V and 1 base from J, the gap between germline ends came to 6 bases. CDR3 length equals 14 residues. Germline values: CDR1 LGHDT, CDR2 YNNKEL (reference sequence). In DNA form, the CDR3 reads TGTGCCAGCAGCCAACAGGACAGCAATCAGCCCCAGCATTTT. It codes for CASSQQDSNQPQHF.